Listed below are T cell receptor beta chains from one sample, sequenced in a study of immune cell composition in non-small cell lung cancer. Assay used: immunoSEQ multiplex PCR; TCRdb lists only in-frame clones, some missing. The sample carries 6,000 or so clones, around 90% recorded once. Sequenced input: non-adjacent lung tissue. Receptors were obtained from a human donor with non-small cell lung cancer. CDR3s include the opening cysteine and the closing phenylalanine or tryptophan. A D gene is named only where the DNA matches it firmly. Size tells how often a clone was seen (once, few, many) or the class of an expanded clone, and some rows leave it out.

d_gene	j_gene	abundance	v_gene	CDR3nt	CDR3aa
TRBD2	TRBJ2-7	-	TRBV27	TGTGCCAGCAGACTCACTAGCGTCCTCTCCTACGAACAGTACTTC	CASRLTSVLSYEQYF
TRBD1	TRBJ1-3	-	TRBV19	TGTGCCAGTCTCCCAGGGGGCTCTGGAAACACCATATATTTT	CASLPGGSGNTIYF
-	TRBJ2-7	-	TRBV30	TGTGCCTGGAGTGTACAAGGGGTCGACGAGCAGTACTTC	CAWSVQGVDEQYF
-	TRBJ2-7	-	TRBV29-1	TGCAGCGTTATGGGAGACGGGTACGAGCAGTACTTC	CSVMGDGYEQYF
-	TRBJ2-1	-	TRBV7-2	TGTGCCAGCAGCTCGTTCGCGGGCGTTTCTTACAATGAGCAGTTCTTC	CASSSFAGVSYNEQFF
TRBD1	TRBJ2-7	-	TRBV29-1	TGCAGCGTGGCCGGGACAGGGGGCAACGAGCAGTACTTC	CSVAGTGGNEQYF
TRBD1	TRBJ1-2	-	TRBV5-6	TGTGCCAGCAGGTCCCTCACCGGGACAGGGCTAAGGGGCTACACCTTC	CASRSLTGTGLRGYTF
-	TRBJ2-7	once	TRBV5-4	TGTGCCAGCAGCTTAGCGGAAAGGGCCTACGAGCAGTACTTC	CASSLAERAYEQYF
-	TRBJ1-1	-	TRBV30	TGTGCCTGGAACAGGGTGGTCACTGAAGCTTTCTTT	CAWNRVVTEAFF
-	TRBJ1-2	-	TRBV28	TGTGCCAGCAGTTCCAGGGGAAGAAACTATGGCTACACCTTC	CASSSRGRNYGYTF
-	TRBJ1-1	-	TRBV23-1	TGCGCCAGCAGTCAATCTCCACTACAGGAGCGCACTGAAGCTTTCTTT	CASSQSPLQERTEAFF
-	TRBJ1-5	-	TRBV15	TGTGCCACCGGGAGGCACGACAGCAATCAGCCCCAGCATTTT	CATGRHDSNQPQHF
TRBD1	TRBJ1-1	-	TRBV4-3	TGCGCCAGCAGCCAATACAGGGGGATGAACACTGAAGCTTTCTTT	CASSQYRGMNTEAFF
TRBD2	TRBJ2-1	-	TRBV6-5	TGTGCCAGCAGTTCGCCCGGGACTAGTATCTACAATGAGCAGTTCTTC	CASSSPGTSIYNEQFF
TRBD2	TRBJ2-5	-	TRBV7-9	TGTGCCAGCAGCGCACAGGGACTAGCGGGAGGGTCAGAGACCCAGTACTTC	CASSAQGLAGGSETQYF
-	TRBJ2-3	-	TRBV6-5	TGTGCCAGCAGTCACCGGACAGAAACAGATACGCAGTATTTT	CASSHRTETDTQYF
TRBD1	TRBJ2-1	-	TRBV13	TGTGCCAGCAGCTTAACAGGGGTCTCCTACAATGAGCAGTTCTTC	CASSLTGVSYNEQFF
-	TRBJ1-5	-	TRBV19	TGTGCCAGTAGTATAGATCTTGGAGGTCAGTGCAATCAGCCCCAGCATTTT	CASSIDLGGQCNQPQHF
TRBD2	TRBJ2-7	-	TRBV7-2	TGTGCCAGCAGCCCTTCGGGACTAGCGGGTTCCTACGAGCAGTACTTC	CASSPSGLAGSYEQYF
TRBD2	TRBJ2-7	-	TRBV11-2	TGTGCCAGCAGCCATGGGACTACTTTCTCCTACGAGCAGTACTTC	CASSHGTTFSYEQYF
TRBD1	TRBJ1-1	-	TRBV11-2	TGTGCCAGCAGCTTAGATGGGACAGGGGGGACTGAAGCTTTCTTT	CASSLDGTGGTEAFF
-	TRBJ2-1	few	TRBV7-9	TGTGCCAGCAGCTTAGCAGTTGCGGGACTCCCTAATGAGCAGTTCTTC	CASSLAVAGLPNEQFF
-	TRBJ1-1	-	TRBV25-1	TGTGCCAGCAGTGACCGTATTGAAGCTTTCTTT	CASSDRIEAFF
-	TRBJ2-7	-	TRBV9	TGTGCCAGCGGCGGGGGCGGGATAAGGAACGAGCAGTACTTC	CASGGGGIRNEQYF
TRBD2	TRBJ2-1	-	TRBV30	TGTGCCTTCTCTAGCGGGAGGGCCGACGAGCAGTTCTTC	CAFSSGRADEQFF
TRBD1	TRBJ2-1	-	TRBV27	TGTGCCAGCAGGGGGCAGGGGGCAGACAATGAGCAGTTCTTC	CASRGQGADNEQFF
-	TRBJ2-1	-	TRBV28	TGTGCCAGCAGTCCGCGGGGGGCGGGACAGGGTATCAAGCAGTTCTTC	CASSPRGAGQGIKQFF
-	TRBJ2-7	-	TRBV7-9	TGTGCCAGCAGCTTAGGGCAGGGTGTTATGTACGAGCAGTACTTC	CASSLGQGVMYEQYF
TRBD2	TRBJ2-5	-	TRBV6-6	TGTGCCAGCATCAAGGGAGGGGCCCAAGAGACCCAGTACTTC	CASIKGGAQETQYF
TRBD1	TRBJ1-4	-	TRBV15	TGTGCCACCAGCAGAGATTTGGCGACAGGGGGCGGTGAAAAACTGTTTTTT	CATSRDLATGGGEKLFF
TRBD1	TRBJ2-7	-	TRBV18	TGTGCCAGCTCACGGCCCGGGACAGGGTCTAAGCAGTACTTC	CASSRPGTGSKQYF